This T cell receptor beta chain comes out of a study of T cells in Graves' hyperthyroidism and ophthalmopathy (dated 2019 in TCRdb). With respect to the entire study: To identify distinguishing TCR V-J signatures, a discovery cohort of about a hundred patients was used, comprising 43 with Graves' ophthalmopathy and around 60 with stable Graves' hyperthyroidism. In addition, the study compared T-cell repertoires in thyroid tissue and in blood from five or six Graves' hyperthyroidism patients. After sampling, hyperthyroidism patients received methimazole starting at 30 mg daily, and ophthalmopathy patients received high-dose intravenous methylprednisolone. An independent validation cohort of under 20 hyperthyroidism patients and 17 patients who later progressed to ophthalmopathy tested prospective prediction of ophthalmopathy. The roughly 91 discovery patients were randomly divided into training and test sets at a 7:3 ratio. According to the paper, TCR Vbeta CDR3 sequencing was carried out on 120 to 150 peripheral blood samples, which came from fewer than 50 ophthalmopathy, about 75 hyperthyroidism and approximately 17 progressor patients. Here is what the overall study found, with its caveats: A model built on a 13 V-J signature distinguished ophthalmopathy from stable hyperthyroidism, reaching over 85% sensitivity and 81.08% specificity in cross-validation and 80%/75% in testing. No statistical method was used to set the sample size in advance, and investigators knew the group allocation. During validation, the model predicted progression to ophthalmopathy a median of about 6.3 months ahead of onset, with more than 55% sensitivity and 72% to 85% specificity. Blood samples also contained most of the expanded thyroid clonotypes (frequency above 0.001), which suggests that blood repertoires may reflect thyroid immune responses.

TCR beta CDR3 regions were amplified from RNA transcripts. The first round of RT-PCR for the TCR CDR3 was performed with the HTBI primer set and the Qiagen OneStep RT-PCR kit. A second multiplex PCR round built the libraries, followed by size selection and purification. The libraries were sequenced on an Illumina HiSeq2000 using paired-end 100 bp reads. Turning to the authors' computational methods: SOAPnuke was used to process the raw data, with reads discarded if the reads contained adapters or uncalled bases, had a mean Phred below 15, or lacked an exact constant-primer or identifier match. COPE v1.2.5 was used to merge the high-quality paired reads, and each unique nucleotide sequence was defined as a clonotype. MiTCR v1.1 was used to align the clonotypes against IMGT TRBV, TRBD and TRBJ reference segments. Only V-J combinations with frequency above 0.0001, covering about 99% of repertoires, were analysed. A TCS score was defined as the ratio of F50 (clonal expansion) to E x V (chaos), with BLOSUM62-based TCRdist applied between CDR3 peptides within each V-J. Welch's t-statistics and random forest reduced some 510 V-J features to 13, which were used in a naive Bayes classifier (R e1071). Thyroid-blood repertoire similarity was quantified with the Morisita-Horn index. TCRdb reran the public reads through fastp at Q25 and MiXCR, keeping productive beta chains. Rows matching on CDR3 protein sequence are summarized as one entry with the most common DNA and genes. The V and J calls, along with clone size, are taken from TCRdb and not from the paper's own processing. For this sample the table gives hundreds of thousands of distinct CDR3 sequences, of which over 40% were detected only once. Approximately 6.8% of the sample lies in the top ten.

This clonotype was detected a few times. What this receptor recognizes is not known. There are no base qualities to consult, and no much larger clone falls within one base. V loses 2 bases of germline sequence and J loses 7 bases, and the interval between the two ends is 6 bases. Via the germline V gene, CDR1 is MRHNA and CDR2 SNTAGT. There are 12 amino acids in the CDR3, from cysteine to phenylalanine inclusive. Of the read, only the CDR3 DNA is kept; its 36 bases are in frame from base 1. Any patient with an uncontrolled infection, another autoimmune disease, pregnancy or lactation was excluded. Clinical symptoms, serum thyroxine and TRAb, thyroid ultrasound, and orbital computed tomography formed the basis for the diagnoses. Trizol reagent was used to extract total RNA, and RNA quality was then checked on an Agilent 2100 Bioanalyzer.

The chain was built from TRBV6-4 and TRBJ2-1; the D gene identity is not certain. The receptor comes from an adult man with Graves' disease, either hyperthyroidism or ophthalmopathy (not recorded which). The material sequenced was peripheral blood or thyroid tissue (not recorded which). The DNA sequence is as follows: TGTGCCAGCAGTGACCTGGTGAATGAGCAGTTCTTC. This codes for CASSDLVNEQFF.